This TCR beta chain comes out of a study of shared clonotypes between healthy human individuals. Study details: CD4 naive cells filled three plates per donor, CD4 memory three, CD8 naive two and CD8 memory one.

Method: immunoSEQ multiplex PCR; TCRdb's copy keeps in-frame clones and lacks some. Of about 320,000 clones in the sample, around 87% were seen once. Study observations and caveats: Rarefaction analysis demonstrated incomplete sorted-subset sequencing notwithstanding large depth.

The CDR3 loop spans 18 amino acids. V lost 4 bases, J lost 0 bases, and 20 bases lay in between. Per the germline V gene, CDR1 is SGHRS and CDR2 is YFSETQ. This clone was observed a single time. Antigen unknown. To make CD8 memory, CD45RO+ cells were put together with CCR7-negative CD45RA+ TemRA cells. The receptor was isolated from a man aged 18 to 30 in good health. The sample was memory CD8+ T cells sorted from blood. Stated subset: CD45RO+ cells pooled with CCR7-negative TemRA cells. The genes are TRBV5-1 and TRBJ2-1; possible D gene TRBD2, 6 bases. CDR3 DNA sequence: TGCGCCAGCAGCGCGCTACTGGGACTGAGGAGCTCCTACAATGAGCAGTTCTTC. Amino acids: CASSALLGLRSSYNEQFF. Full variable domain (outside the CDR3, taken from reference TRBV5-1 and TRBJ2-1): KAGVTQTPRYLIKTRGQQVTLSCSPISGHRSVSWYQQTPGQGLQFLFEYFSETQRNKGNFPGRFSGRQFSNSRSEMNVSTLELGDSALYLCASSALLGLRSSYNEQFFGPGTRLTVL.